The rows below give T cell receptor beta chains drawn from one sample of a study of blood T cell repertoires in COVID-19. Sequencing was performed with immunoSEQ multiplex PCR; in TCRdb, only in-frame clones are kept and a portion is missing. The profile covers more than 200,000 clones, with approximately 81% appearing a single time and 4.2% taken by the ten largest. Sequenced: peripheral blood. Receptors originate from a man between 60 and 70 years old with acute or convalescent COVID-19. Each CDR3 is given with its conserved first and last residue. The D gene is left open where the match is weak. A clone size is listed for some rows: how often the clone was seen (once, few, many), or a class if it is expanded.

TRBV5-1	TRBJ2-5	.	.	CASRIAPQETQYF	TGCGCCAGCAGAATCGCGCCCCAAGAGACCCAGTACTTC
TRBV5-1	TRBJ2-7	.	.	CASSLVPRQDEQYF	TGCGCCAGCAGCTTGGTACCTCGACAGGACGAGCAGTACTTC
TRBV24-1	TRBJ2-3	.	.	CATSDWRETDTQYF	TGTGCCACCAGTGATTGGCGGGAAACAGATACGCAGTATTTT
TRBV5-6	TRBJ2-1	few	.	CASSYEREQFF	TGTGCCAGCAGCTACGAGCGAGAGCAGTTCTTC
TRBV10-3	TRBJ2-3	.	.	CATSGEGTDTQYF	TGTGCCACCTCTGGTGAGGGCACAGATACGCAGTATTTT
TRBV5-4	TRBJ2-7	.	TRBD2	CASSPWGGAYEQYF	TGTGCCAGCAGCCCTTGGGGGGGGGCCTACGAGCAGTACTTC
TRBV19	TRBJ2-3	.	TRBD2	CASSFWTSYGTDTQYF	TGTGCCAGTAGTTTCTGGACTAGCTACGGCACAGATACGCAGTATTTT
TRBV3-1/TRBV3-2	TRBJ1-2	.	.	CATTGSYGYTF	TGTGCCACCACAGGGAGCTATGGCTACACCTTC
TRBV28	TRBJ2-3	.	.	CASSPPYPGARTDTQYF	TGTGCCAGCAGTCCCCCCTACCCAGGTGCTCGCACAGATACGCAGTATTTT
TRBV2	TRBJ1-5	.	.	CASSQDSYSNQPQHF	TGTGCCAGCAGTCAAGACAGTTATAGCAATCAGCCCCAGCATTTT
TRBV7-9	TRBJ2-7	.	.	CASSPGVNYEQYF	TGTGCCAGCAGCCCGGGAGTGAACTACGAGCAGTACTTC
TRBV6-1	TRBJ2-1	.	.	CASSEQVGVRYEQFF	TGTGCCAGCAGTGAACAGGTGGGAGTCCGGTATGAGCAGTTCTTC
TRBV7-2	TRBJ1-2	.	TRBD1	CASSIGQDRGYTF	TGTGCCAGCAGCATAGGACAGGATAGGGGCTACACCTTC
TRBV19	TRBJ2-1	.	TRBD2	CASRGLAGTYNEQFF	TGTGCCAGTAGGGGACTAGCGGGAACCTACAATGAGCAGTTCTTC
TRBV6-5	TRBJ2-7	few	TRBD1	CASVRTGGFYEQYF	TGTGCCAGCGTCAGGACAGGGGGTTTTTACGAGCAGTACTTC
TRBV5-6	TRBJ2-1	.	TRBD2	CASSQGTRPPGEQFF	TGTGCCAGCTCCCAGGGGACTAGACCTCCGGGTGAGCAGTTCTTC
TRBV18	TRBJ2-3	.	TRBD2	CASSKIVGGTDTQYF	TGTGCCAGCTCAAAGATTGTGGGGGGGACAGATACGCAGTATTTT
TRBV6-4	TRBJ2-2	.	.	CASSQSDTGELFF	TGTGCCAGCTCCCAGTCAGACACCGGGGAGCTGTTTTTT
TRBV3-1/TRBV3-2	TRBJ2-1	few	TRBD1	CASSPVGQGAYNEQFF	TGTGCCAGCAGCCCCGTGGGACAGGGGGCATACAATGAGCAGTTCTTC
TRBV4-2	TRBJ1-4	.	TRBD1	CASSQTPQGGSEKLFF	TGTGCCAGCAGCCAAACACCACAAGGGGGCAGCGAAAAACTGTTTTTT
TRBV7-2	TRBJ2-3	.	TRBD2	CASSSGLAGDTQYF	TGTGCCAGCAGCTCCGGACTAGCGGGAGATACGCAGTATTTT
TRBV6-6	TRBJ2-2	once	TRBD1	CASSYQQGPNTGELFF	TGTGCCAGCAGTTACCAACAGGGGCCCAACACCGGGGAGCTGTTTTTT
TRBV21-1	TRBJ2-5	few	.	CASSCGLARGRLQETQYF	TGTGCCAGCAGCTGTGGACTGGCGCGCGGGAGGTTACAAGAGACCCAGTACTTC
TRBV25-1	TRBJ2-2	.	TRBD1	CASSRLTGVTGELFF	TGTGCCAGCAGTAGGCTGACAGGGGTGACCGGGGAGCTGTTTTTT
TRBV11-3	TRBJ2-5	.	.	CASIKGSTQYF	TGTGCCAGCATCAAAGGGAGCACCCAGTACTTC
TRBV6-6	TRBJ2-7	.	TRBD1	CASSTSGTETFGQYF	TGTGCCAGCAGTACCTCCGGGACAGAGACCTTCGGGCAGTACTTC
TRBV3-1/TRBV3-2	TRBJ1-5	.	.	CASGGFNQPQHF	TGTGCCAGCGGGGGGTTTAATCAGCCCCAGCATTTT
TRBV24-1	TRBJ2-1	.	TRBD1	CATGDRAFNEQFF	TGTGCCACCGGGGACAGGGCGTTCAATGAGCAGTTCTTC
TRBV7-9	TRBJ1-2	.	.	CASSLVGRTSNTF	TGTGCCAGCAGCTTAGTCGGCAGGACTTCTAACACCTTC
TRBV10-1	TRBJ1-1	.	.	CASSGPDRWAEAFF	TGCGCCAGCAGCGGACCCGACAGGTGGGCTGAAGCTTTCTTT
TRBV6-5	TRBJ1-2	few	TRBD1	CASTFQTGGNGYTF	TGTGCCAGCACCTTCCAGACAGGGGGCAATGGCTACACCTTC
TRBV2	TRBJ1-5	.	.	CASSPGHAGNQPQHF	TGTGCCAGCAGTCCAGGGCATGCGGGCAATCAGCCCCAGCATTTT
TRBV6-2/TRBV6-3	TRBJ2-3	.	TRBD2	CASSYGLANTDTQYF	TGTGCCAGCAGTTACGGACTAGCGAATACAGATACGCAGTATTTT
TRBV30	TRBJ2-7	.	TRBD2	CAQVPDGGRSTYEQYF	TGTGCCCAAGTTCCCGACGGCGGGAGGTCCACCTACGAGCAGTACTTC
TRBV29-1	TRBJ1-1	.	.	CSVERGPSTGPAFF	TGCAGCGTTGAACGCGGGCCTTCTACAGGGCCGGCTTTCTTT
TRBV7-9	TRBJ2-3	.	.	CASSLITSTDTQYF	TGTGCCAGCAGCTTAATAACTAGCACAGATACGCAGTATTTT
TRBV10-1	TRBJ2-1	.	.	CASRPGFDEQFF	TGCGCCAGCAGACCGGGGTTCGATGAGCAGTTCTTC
TRBV18	TRBJ1-3	.	.	CASSPPSRDTRSGNTIYF	TGTGCCAGCTCACCACCTTCGAGGGACACCCGCTCTGGAAACACCATATATTTT
TRBV28	TRBJ2-7	.	.	CASSLPRTAVSYEQYF	TGTGCCAGCAGTTTACCCCGAACAGCGGTGTCATACGAGCAGTACTTC
TRBV7-9	TRBJ2-1	.	.	CASSLRSHEQFF	TGTGCCAGCAGCCTTAGATCCCATGAGCAGTTCTTC
TRBV3-1/TRBV3-2	TRBJ1-1	.	.	CASSQSGSNTEAFF	TGTGCCAGCAGCCAATCAGGCAGCAACACTGAAGCTTTCTTT
TRBV7-9	TRBJ2-7	.	.	CASSYTGDTYEQYF	TGTGCCAGCAGCTATACAGGTGATACCTACGAGCAGTACTTC
TRBV5-1	TRBJ1-1	.	TRBD1	CASSTLQGAPGNTEAFF	TGCGCCAGCAGCACATTGCAGGGGGCGCCGGGGAACACTGAAGCTTTCTTT
TRBV19	TRBJ2-7	once	.	CASSMSRDEQYF	TGTGCCAGTAGTATGTCGCGGGACGAGCAGTACTTC
TRBV6-5	TRBJ1-3	once	.	CASSYESSGNTIYF	TGTGCCAGCAGTTATGAGAGCTCCGGAAACACCATATATTTT
TRBV5-4	TRBJ1-6	.	TRBD1	CASSAGQNNSPLHF	TGTGCCAGCAGCGCGGGACAGAATAATTCACCCCTCCACTTT
TRBV4-1	TRBJ1-5	.	.	CASSQEEGKQPQHF	TGCGCCAGCAGCCAAGAGGAGGGCAAACAGCCCCAGCATTTT
TRBV7-3	TRBJ2-3	.	.	CASSLSGDTQYF	TGTGCCAGCAGCTTATCAGGGGATACGCAGTATTTT
TRBV28	TRBJ2-7	.	.	CASSTTGVGEQYF	TGTGCCAGCAGTACTACAGGTGTGGGCGAGCAGTACTTC
TRBV19	TRBJ2-2	.	.	CASIPGSMNTGELFF	TGTGCCAGTATTCCAGGTTCTATGAACACCGGGGAGCTGTTTTTT
TRBV6-5	TRBJ1-5	.	TRBD1	CASSLQGGFNQPQHF	TGTGCCAGCAGTTTACAGGGGGGCTTCAATCAGCCCCAGCATTTT
TRBV18	TRBJ2-1	.	.	CASSQGQLSYNEQFF	TGTGCCAGCTCCCAAGGACAGTTATCCTACAATGAGCAGTTCTTC
TRBV2	TRBJ1-1	.	.	CASSEAPGRGNTEAFF	TGTGCCAGCAGTGAAGCGCCCGGCAGGGGGAACACTGAAGCTTTCTTT
TRBV6-5	TRBJ1-1	.	.	CASSYSRMRAEAFF	TGTGCCAGCAGTTACTCGAGGATGAGGGCTGAAGCTTTCTTT